This T cell receptor (beta chain) derives from a study of OX40 agonist ivuxolimab in advanced cancers. Study-level background: Every 2 weeks, ivuxolimab was infused into the patients intravenously at between 0.01 and 10 mg/kg. Treatment received earlier with anti-PD-1, anti-PD-L1 or anti-CTLA-4 agents was allowed, and 40% had some.

Sequencing was performed with immunoSEQ multiplex PCR; in TCRdb, only in-frame clones are kept and a portion is missing. The data contain 45,000 or so clones, roughly 88% of them singletons. Prior autoimmune disease or systemic immunosuppression barred patients. Blood sampling was done at baseline, cycle 4 day 1, and cycle 7 day 1. CDR1 is MNHEY, CDR2 SMNVEV, per germline (reference sequence). The CDR3 spans 16 residues. Losses at the gene ends were 5 bases for V and 2 bases for J; bases not matched to a gene: 8. Source: CD4+ or CD8+ T cells sorted from blood, taken in a trial of the OX40 agonist ivuxolimab. The sequence was collected from an adult with an advanced solid tumor such as melanoma, head and neck, liver or kidney cancer. V and J are TRBV27 and TRBJ2-7; 11 nucleotides line up with TRBD2. The CDR3 sequence is CASSASLAGATYEQYF. CDR3 in DNA: TGTGCCAGCAGTGCCTCACTAGCGGGGGCTACCTACGAGCAGTACTTC.